This T cell receptor (beta chain) is drawn from a study of blood T cell repertoires in COVID-19. Study-level background: The United States, Italy and Spain were the sources of the acute and convalescent COVID-19 samples.

With 4 bases removed from V and 1 base from J, the gap between germline ends came to 10 bases. The CDR3 is made up of 14 amino acids. Germline CDR1 MGHDK, CDR2 SYGVNS. As handled by the study authors: It was from reference gene primer amplification that nucleated cell counts were estimated. The data were produced by immunoSEQ multiplex PCR, yet TCRdb's version contains in-frame clones alone and is incomplete. V and J calls and clone size are those listed in that table; D and trimming were worked out from the DNA. The table has under 150,000 clones, about 86% seen once; the top ten hold 4.3%. The gene calls are TRBV25-1 and TRBJ1-1; no definite D call. The source material was peripheral blood. The receptor's source is a woman aged 40 to 50 with acute or convalescent COVID-19. For the CDR3, the DNA is TGTGCCAGCAGTGTCGGGGTTGGGAACACTGAAGCTTTCTTT. This translates into CASSVGVGNTEAFF.